The text below deals with one T cell receptor (beta chain). The antigen it recognizes is unknown. Within one base of it there is no much larger clone, and no base qualities were kept. The data are from a study of identical twins (dated by TCRdb to the mid-2010s). Some background on the complete study: The study deep-sequenced TCR alpha and beta repertoires from monozygotic twins, unrelated adults of various ages and cord blood to test whether fetal clonotypes persist. Replicate twin experiments were performed at different times using different library preparation protocols to rule out contamination.

The CDR1 and CDR2 encoded by the germline V gene are SGDLS and YYNGEE. From its cysteine to its phenylalanine, the CDR3 spans 15 amino acids. The entry retains the CDR3 DNA only, 45 bases that are in frame from base 1. Trimming leaves V shorter by 3 bases and J shorter by 1 base, with the junction holding 2 bases beyond the gene matches. The protocol used for the library was 5' RACE. Sequencing instrument: Illumina HiSeq 2000. Template switching introduced a universal primer binding site; the final cDNA contained a unique molecular identifier, enabling accurate counting of TCR cDNA molecules. Specific primers in the conserved constant-segment region were used to synthesize first-strand cDNA for the TCR alpha and beta chains. To control for contamination, every cDNA library carried two barcodes: a SMART-Mk sample barcode plus Illumina barcodes. TruSeq adapter sequences along with Illumina sample barcodes were introduced in two successive PCR steps. TCR alpha and beta cDNA libraries were sequenced on the Illumina HiSeq platform with custom primers. The authors processed their data as follows. MiGEC was used to process raw reads and extract unique molecular identifiers, and MiXCR was used to find CDR3 positions. Recombination models were inferred per individual with the repgenHMM and IGoR tools using an EM algorithm. Shared clonotype analysis was performed with the tcR package in R, normalizing sharing by the product of cloneset sizes. Out-of-frame nonproductive sequences were analyzed to study raw recombination free of thymic and clonal selection effects. TCRdb handled the public reads itself, with Q25 trimming in fastp and clone calling in MiXCR, and kept productive beta chains. Rows with a matching CDR3 protein are joined into one entry that keeps the most common DNA and genes. The V and J calls follow TCRdb's processing rather than the paper's. A total of 200,000 to 250,000 distinct CDR3 sequences appear in this sample, 6% to 8.5% of them only once. Of the sample, over 5% falls within the top ten clones.

Only healthy Caucasian donors were included. The twin cohort consisted of three pairs of female monozygotic twins, all aged roughly 18 to 29 years. Positive isolation kits from Invitrogen were used to isolate the CD4+ and CD8+ T cell populations. Results the study describes overall, beyond this receptor: Out-of-frame TCR alpha sequences shared between twins showed an excess of low generation-probability sequences compared with coincidental sharing between unrelated individuals. A weaker excess of twin sharing was found in beta out-of-frame sequences because the signal-to-noise ratio was lowered by fewer shared sequences. Conclusions relied on cross-sectional statistical analysis, since the same donors could not be followed over many years. In monozygotic twins, out-of-frame TCR alpha sharing was systematically underestimated by recombination models, although the models agreed with sharing between unrelated individuals. Fewer insertions were carried by abundant cord blood beta clonotypes; a weaker similar trend was observed in young adult naive repertoires, while no such trend was observed in memory repertoires. Zero-insertion analyses could be partly confounded by invariant T cells such as MAIT and iNKT, although diverse VJ usage argued against such confounding for most clonotypes.

The data were also submitted as part of a second study, on yellow fever vaccine responses in identical twins. As the second publication notes: According to the authors, in identical twins the way T cells responded to vaccination appeared partly convergent and partly personalized. Focusing on identical twins, the study followed the T cell clones that responded to the vaccine, and did so with precision.

The TCR comes from a woman aged 18-29 years in good health. Recombination joined TRBV9 with TRBJ2-3, with TRBD1 matching 10 junction bases. Material for sequencing was CD8+ T cells sorted from blood. CDR3 sequence: CASSGDRGRTDTQYF. The nucleotide sequence reads TGTGCCAGCAGCGGCGACAGGGGGCGCACAGATACGCAGTATTTT.